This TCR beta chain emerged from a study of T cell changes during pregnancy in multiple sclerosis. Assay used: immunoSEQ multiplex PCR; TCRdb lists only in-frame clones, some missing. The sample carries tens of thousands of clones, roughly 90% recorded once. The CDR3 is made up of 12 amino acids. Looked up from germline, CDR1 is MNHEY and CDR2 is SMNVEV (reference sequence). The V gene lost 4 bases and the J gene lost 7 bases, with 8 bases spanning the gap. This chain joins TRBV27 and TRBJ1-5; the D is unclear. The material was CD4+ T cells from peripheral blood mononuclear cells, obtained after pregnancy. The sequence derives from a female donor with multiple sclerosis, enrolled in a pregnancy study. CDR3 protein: CASSSGVQPQHF. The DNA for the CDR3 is TGTGCCAGCAGTTCCGGGGTCCAGCCCCAGCATTTT.